This TCR beta chain is from a study of blood T cell repertoires in COVID-19. The CDR3 sequence is 16 residues long. CDR1 is LGHDT, CDR2 YNNKEL, per germline (reference sequence). V was shortened by 4 bases and J by 1 base, with 16 bases between the two germline ends. Data came from immunoSEQ multiplex PCR; TCRdb stores just in-frame clones and leaves some out. Of about 170,000 clones in the sample, approximately 91% are singletons; the top ten hold approximately 5%. V is TRBV3-1 (or the pseudogene TRBV3-2) and J is TRBJ1-1; D might be TRBD1 (5 bases). The material sequenced was peripheral blood. This receptor was obtained from a man aged 18-30 years with COVID-19, enrolled during active disease. CDR3 sequence reads: CASSLGAHPANTEAFF. CDR3 bases: TGTGCCAGCAGCCTAGGGGCCCATCCAGCGAACACTGAAGCTTTCTTT.